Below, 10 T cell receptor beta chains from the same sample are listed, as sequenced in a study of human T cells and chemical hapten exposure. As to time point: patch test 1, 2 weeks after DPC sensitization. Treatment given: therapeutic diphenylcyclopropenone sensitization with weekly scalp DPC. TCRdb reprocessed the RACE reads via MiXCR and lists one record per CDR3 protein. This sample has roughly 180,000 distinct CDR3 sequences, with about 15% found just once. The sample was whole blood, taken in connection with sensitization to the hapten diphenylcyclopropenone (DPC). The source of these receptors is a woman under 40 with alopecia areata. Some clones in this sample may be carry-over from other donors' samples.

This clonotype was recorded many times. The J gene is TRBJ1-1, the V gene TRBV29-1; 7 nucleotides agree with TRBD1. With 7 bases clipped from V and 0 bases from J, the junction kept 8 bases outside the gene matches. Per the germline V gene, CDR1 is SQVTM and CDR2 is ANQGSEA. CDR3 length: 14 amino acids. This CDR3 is CSGQTGTMNTEAFF. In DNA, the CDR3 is TGCAGCGGACAGACAGGGACCATGAACACTGAAGCTTTCTTT.

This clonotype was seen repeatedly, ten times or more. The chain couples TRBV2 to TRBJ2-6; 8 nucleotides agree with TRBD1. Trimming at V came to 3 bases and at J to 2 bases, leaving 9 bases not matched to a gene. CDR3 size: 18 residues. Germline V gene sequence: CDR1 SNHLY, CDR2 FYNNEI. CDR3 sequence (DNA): TGTGCCAGCAGTGACGAGAGACAGGGGTGGGCTGGGGCCAACGTCCTGACTTTC. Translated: CASSDERQGWAGANVLTF.

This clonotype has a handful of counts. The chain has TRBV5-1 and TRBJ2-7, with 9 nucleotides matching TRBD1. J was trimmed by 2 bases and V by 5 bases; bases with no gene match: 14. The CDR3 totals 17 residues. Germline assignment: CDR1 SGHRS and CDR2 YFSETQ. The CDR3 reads CASSLEPGTGKPYEQYF. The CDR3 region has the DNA TGCGCCAGCAGTCTCGAACCCGGGACAGGGAAACCCTACGAGCAGTACTTC.

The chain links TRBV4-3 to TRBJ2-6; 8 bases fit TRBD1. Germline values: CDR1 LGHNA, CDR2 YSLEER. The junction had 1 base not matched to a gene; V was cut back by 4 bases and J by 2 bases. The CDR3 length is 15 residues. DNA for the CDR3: TGCGCCAGCAGCCGGGGACAGGCTGGGGCCAACGTCCTGACTTTC. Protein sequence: CASSRGQAGANVLTF.

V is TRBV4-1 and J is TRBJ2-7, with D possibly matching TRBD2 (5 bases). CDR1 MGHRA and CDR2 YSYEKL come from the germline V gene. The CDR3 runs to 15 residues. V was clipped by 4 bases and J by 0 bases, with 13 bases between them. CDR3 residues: CASSLYEGSSYEQYF. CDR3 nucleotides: TGCGCCAGCAGCCTTTATGAAGGGAGCTCCTACGAGCAGTACTTC.

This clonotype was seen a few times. CDR3 coding DNA: TGTGCCAGCCGGGAAGGCAATGAGCAGTTCTTC. Protein sequence: CASREGNEQFF. The J gene is TRBJ2-1, the V gene TRBV3-1, with D tentatively TRBD2 (5 bases). With 8 bases removed from V and 6 bases from J, the gap between germline ends came to 8 bases. Germline V gene sequence: CDR1 LGHDT, CDR2 YNNKEL (reference sequence). This CDR3 comprises 11 residues.

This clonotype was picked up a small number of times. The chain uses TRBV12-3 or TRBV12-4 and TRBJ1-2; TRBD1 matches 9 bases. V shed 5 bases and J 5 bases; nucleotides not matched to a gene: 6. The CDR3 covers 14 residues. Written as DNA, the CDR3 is TGTGCCAGCAGTCACGGGACAGGGTCTTATGGCTACACCTTC. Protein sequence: CASSHGTGSYGYTF.

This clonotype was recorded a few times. The CDR3 coding sequence is TGTGCCAGCAGTTTCTCCGCAACGAACACTGAAGCTTTCTTT. Its translation: CASSFSATNTEAFF. J is TRBJ1-1 and V is TRBV6-6; D is undetermined. The CDR3 consists of 14 residues. Trimming left V 4 bases short and J 1 base short, with 10 bases between. Germline V gene lookup returns CDR1 MNHNY and CDR2 SVGAGI (reference sequence).

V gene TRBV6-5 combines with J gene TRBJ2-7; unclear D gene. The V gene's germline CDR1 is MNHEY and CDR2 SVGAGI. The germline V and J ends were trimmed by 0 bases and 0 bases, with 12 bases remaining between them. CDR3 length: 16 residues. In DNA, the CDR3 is TGTGCCAGCAGTTACTCGTCGGCTCGAAGCTCCTACGAGCAGTACTTC. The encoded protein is CASSYSSARSSYEQYF.

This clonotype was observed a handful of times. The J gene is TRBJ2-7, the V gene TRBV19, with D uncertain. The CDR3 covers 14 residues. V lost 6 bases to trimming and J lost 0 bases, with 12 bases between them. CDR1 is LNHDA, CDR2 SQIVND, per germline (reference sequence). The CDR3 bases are TGTGCCAGTAGACGGACCGCAAGCTCCTACGAGCAGTACTTC. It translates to CASRRTASSYEQYF.